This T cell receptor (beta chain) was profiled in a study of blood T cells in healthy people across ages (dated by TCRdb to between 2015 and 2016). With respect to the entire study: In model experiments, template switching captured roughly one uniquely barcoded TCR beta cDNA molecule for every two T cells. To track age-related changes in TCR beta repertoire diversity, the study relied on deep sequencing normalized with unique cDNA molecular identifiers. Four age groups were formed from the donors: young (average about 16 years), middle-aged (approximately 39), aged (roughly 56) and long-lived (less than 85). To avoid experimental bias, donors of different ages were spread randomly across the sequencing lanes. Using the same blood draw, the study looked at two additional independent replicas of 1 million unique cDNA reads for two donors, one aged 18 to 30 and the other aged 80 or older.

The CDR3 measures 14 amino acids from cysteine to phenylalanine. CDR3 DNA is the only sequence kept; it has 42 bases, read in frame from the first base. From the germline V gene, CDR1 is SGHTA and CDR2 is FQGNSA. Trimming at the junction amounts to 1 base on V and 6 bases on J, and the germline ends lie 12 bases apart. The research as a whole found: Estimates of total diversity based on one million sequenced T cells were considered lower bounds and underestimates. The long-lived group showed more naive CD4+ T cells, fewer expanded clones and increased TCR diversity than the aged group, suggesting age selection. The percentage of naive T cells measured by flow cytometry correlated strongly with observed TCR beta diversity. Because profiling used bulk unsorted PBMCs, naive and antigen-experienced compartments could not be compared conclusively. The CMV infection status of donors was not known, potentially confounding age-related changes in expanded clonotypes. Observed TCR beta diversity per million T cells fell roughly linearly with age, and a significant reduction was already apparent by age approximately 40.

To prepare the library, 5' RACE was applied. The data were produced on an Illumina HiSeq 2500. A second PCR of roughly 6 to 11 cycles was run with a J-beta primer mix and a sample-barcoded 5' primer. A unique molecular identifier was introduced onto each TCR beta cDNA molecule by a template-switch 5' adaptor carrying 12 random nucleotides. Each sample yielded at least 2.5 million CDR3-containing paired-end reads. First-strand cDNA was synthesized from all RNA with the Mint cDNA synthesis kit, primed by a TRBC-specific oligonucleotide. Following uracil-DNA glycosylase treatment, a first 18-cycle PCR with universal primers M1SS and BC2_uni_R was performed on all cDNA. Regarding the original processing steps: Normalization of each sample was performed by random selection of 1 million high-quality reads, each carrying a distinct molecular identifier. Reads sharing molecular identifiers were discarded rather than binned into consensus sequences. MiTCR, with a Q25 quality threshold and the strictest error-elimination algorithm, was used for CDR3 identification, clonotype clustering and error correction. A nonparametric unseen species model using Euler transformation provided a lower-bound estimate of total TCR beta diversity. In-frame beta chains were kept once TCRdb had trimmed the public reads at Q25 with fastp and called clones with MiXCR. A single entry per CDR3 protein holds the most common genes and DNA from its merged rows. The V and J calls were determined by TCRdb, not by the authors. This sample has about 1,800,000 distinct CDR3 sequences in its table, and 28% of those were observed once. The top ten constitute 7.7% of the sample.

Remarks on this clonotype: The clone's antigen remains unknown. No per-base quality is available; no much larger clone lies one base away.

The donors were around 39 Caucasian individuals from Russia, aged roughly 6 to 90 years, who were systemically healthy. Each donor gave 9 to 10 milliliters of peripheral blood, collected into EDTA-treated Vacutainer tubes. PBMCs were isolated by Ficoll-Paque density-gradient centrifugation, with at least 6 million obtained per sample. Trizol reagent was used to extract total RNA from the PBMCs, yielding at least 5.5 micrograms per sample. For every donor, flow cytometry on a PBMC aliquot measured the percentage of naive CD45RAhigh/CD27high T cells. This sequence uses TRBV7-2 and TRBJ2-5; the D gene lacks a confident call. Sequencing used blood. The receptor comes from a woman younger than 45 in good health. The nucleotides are TGTGCCAGCAGCTTAGTACCGGTCCCACAGACCCAGTACTTC. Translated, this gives CASSLVPVPQTQYF.